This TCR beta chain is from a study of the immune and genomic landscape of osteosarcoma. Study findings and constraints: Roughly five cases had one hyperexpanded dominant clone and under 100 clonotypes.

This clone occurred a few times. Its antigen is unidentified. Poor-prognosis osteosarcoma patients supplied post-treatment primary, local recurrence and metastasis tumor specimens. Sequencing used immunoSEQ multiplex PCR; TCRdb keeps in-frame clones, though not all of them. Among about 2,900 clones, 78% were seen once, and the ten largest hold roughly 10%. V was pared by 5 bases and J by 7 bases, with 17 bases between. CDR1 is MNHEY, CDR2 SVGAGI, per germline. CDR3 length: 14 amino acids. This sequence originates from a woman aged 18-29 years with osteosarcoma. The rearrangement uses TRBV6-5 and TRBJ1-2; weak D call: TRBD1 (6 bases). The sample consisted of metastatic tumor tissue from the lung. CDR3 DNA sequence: TGTGCCAGCAGTCCTCAGGTGGGGGCGGGTGGCTACACCTTC. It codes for CASSPQVGAGGYTF.